The T cell receptor beta chain under discussion was sequenced for a study of T cell responses to AZD1222 COVID-19 vaccine. Regarding the study as a whole: Recipients of two AZD1222 doses showed rising Spike-specific TCR breadth and depth. Only a handful of AZD1222 recipients were seropositive at baseline. White British donors predominated, females outnumbered males, and clonal diversity was possibly underestimated. Spike was spanned by vaccine-associated CD4 TCRs, which were dominant at 160-218 and 743-854.

Sequencing used immunoSEQ multiplex PCR; TCRdb keeps in-frame clones, though not all of them. Counted here are about 84,000 clones, around 90% occurring once; the ten biggest clones make up about 1.6%. On this clone: Its antigen is not known.

CDR1 and CDR2 (germline): MNHNS, SASEGT. This CDR3 region has 17 residues. V lost 4 bases, J lost 0 bases, and 5 bases stayed unmatched. The specimen comprised peripheral blood, sampled on day 0 of AZD1222 vaccination. The gene calls are TRBV6-1 and TRBJ2-5; 13 nucleotides align to TRBD2. The clonotype originates from an adult in good health. The CDR3 nucleotides read TGTGCCAGCAGTGTAGGACTAGCGGGGGCTAACCAAGAGACCCAGTACTTC. It specifies CASSVGLAGANQETQYF.